The source of this T cell receptor beta chain is a study of graft-versus-host responses after intestinal transplantation. TCRdb's table, derived via immunoSEQ multiplex PCR, lists solely in-frame clones and lacks some. The sample has tens of thousands of clones, over 85% seen once; the top ten hold about 0.3%. About this clone: Its antigen is unknown.

The CDR3 is 17 residues long. The germline gives CDR1 KGHSH, CDR2 LQKENI. The V gene end was trimmed by 2 bases and the J gene end by 9 bases; junction bases not matched to a gene: 11. The specimen comprised unstimulated CD4+ T cells sorted from spleen or lymph node cells, sampled before intestinal transplant. The gene calls are TRBV18 and TRBJ2-1; 12 positions agree with TRBD2. This receptor was taken from a human donor who received an intestinal transplant. The CDR3 region is CASSPTGGLAGLSEQFF. CDR3 sequence (DNA): TGTGCCAGCTCACCAACCGGAGGACTAGCGGGACTGAGTGAGCAGTTCTTC.